The sample holds a few counts of the clone carrying this T cell receptor beta chain. Its target is not known. An end of the junction differs from the germline gene, which may be a read error. There were only healthy Caucasians among the donors. The authors used template switching to add a universal primer site and gave cDNA unique molecular identifiers. MiXCR, applied by TCRdb to the 5' RACE reads, yields one record per CDR3 protein. Of hundreds of thousands of distinct CDR3 sequences listed, roughly 6.6% were seen once; the top ten hold approximately 1.5%. The data are from a study of identical twins. Germline CDR1 is DFQATT and CDR2 is SNEGSKA (reference sequence). This CDR3 spans 11 amino acids. Overall study findings and caveats: Fewer insertions characterized abundant cord blood beta clonotypes, whereas memory repertoires showed none. Out-of-frame alpha sequences common to twins exhibited a surplus of low generation probability.

The same specimen was also included in a second study, on yellow fever vaccine responses in identical twins.

Sequencing input: PBMCs. This receptor was identified in a woman between 18 and 30 years old in good health. The V and J genes are TRBV20-1 and TRBJ1-6, with D maybe TRBD1 (6 bases). The CDR3 DNA sequence: TGCAGTGCTAGAGCCTACGGGGGCTGTTACTTT. Its translation: CSARAYGGCYF.